The clone carrying this TCR beta chain came up a few times. This specimen comes from a study of technical replicates of blood from a few donors. V trimming: 4 bases; J trimming: 2 bases; junction bases outside the gene matches: 5. Germline CDR1 reads MNHEY; CDR2 reads SMNVEV (reference sequence). The CDR3 length is 15 residues. The table came from immunoSEQ multiplex PCR; TCRdb's copy has only in-frame clones and leaves some out. The sample consists of tens of thousands of clones, roughly 89% of them appearing once. This chain uses TRBV27 with TRBJ2-7, with TRBD2 matching 10 bases. This receptor was taken from a human donor in good health. Material: T cells isolated from PBMCs. The CDR3 region is CASSSLAGAPYEQYF. The DNA for the CDR3 is TGTGCCAGCAGTTCTCTAGCGGGAGCCCCCTACGAGCAGTACTTC.